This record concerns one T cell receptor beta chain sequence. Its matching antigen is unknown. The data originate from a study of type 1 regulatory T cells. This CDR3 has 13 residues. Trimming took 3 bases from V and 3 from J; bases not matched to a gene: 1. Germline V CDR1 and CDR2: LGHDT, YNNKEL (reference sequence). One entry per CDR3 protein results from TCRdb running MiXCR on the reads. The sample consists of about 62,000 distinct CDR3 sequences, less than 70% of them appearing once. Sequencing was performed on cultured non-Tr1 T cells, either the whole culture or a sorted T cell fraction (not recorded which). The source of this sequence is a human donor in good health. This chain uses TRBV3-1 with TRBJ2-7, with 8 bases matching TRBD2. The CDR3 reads CASSQLAGYEQYF. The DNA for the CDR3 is TGTGCCAGCAGCCAGCTAGCGGGCTACGAGCAGTACTTC.